The source of this TCR beta chain is a study of cytomegalovirus exposure and HLA in healthy donors. Study-wide points: Immune exposure data for these donors was limited to CMV serostatus. Sequencing likely caused a cluster of highly shared sequence variants. The authors enumerated around 150 TCR beta chains as linked to cytomegalovirus.

As regards this clone: As yet, its antigen is unknown.

The primer mix had 60 Vbeta and 13 Jbeta primers. Some clones are missing from TCRdb's copy, which holds only in-frame ones; the method was immunoSEQ multiplex PCR. The sample shows 100,000 to 150,000 clones, about three quarters of them seen only once. This CDR3 is 16 amino acids long. V lost 9 bases, J lost 4 bases, and 15 bases stayed unmatched. Germline CDR1 and CDR2: MDHEN and SYDVKM. The gene calls are TRBV28 and TRBJ2-3; 8 bases are shared with TRBD1. Material: PBMCs. This clonotype originated in a female donor in good health and CMV-seronegative. DNA of the CDR3: TGTGCCAGGAGGGAAAACAGGGGGTCTCCGCCAGATACGCAGTATTTT. This gives the protein CARRENRGSPPDTQYF.